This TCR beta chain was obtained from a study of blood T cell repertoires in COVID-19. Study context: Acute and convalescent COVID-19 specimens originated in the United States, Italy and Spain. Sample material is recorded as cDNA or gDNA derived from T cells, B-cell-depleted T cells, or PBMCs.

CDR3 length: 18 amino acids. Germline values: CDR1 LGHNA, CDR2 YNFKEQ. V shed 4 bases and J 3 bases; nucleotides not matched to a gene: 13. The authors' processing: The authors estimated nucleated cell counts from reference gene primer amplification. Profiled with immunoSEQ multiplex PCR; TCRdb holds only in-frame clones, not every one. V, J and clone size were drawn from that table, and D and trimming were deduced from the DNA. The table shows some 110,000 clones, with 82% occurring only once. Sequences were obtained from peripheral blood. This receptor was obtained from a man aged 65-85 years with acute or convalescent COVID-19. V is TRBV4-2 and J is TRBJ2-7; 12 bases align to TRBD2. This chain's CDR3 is CASSPRLAGDLGGYEQYF. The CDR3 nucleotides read TGTGCCAGCAGCCCAAGACTAGCGGGAGACCTCGGGGGCTACGAGCAGTACTTC.